The rows below give T cell receptor beta chains drawn from one sample of a study of T cell repertoires in cytomegalovirus infection. MiXCR was run by TCRdb on the reads, yielding one entry per CDR3 protein. The sample gives hundreds of thousands of distinct CDR3 sequences, around 11% of which show up once; 10% is in the top ten. Sequencing used PBMCs. The receptors shown here come from a human donor in good health (CMV status not recorded). Some clones in this sample may be carry-over from other donors' samples. CDR3s leave out the opening cysteine and the closing phenylalanine or tryptophan.

>TRBJ2-2|TRBV24-1
ATSDLAGQLF
>TRBJ2-7|TRBV7-3
ASSLTSLSEQY
>TRBJ1-5|TRBV20-1
SASPQGPKGYQPQH
>TRBJ1-1|TRBV20-1
SARGPPDKLNTEAF
>TRBJ1-3|TRBV3-1
ASTQQGSGNTIY
>TRBJ2-3|TRBV7-3
ASSLSSTDTQY
>TRBJ2-1|TRBV29-1
SVEEGEQF
>TRBJ1-1|TRBV6-2/TRBV6-3
ASRTTDRATAGAF
>TRBJ2-5|TRBV14
ASSQSQGGKTQY
>TRBJ2-4|TRBV28
ASSARQGLAKNIQY
>TRBJ2-3|TRBV6-1
ASSAAGGPDTQY
>TRBJ1-6|TRBV5-5
ASRRQDSPLH
>TRBJ1-6|TRBV6-6
ASSYVASNSPLY
>TRBJ2-7|TRBV5-4
ASSLEQTSSYEQY
>TRBJ2-2|TRBV7-2
AWGREIGTGELF
>TRBJ2-1|TRBV24-1
ATSAWTSGIKGEQF
>TRBJ2-6|TRBV10-3
AISEGAGALSGANVLT
>TRBJ2-7|TRBV5-1
ASSLASPATSYEQY
>TRBJ1-5|TRBV12-3/TRBV12-4
ASTTGAQPQH
>TRBJ2-5|TRBV12-3/TRBV12-4
ASRHRRETQY
>TRBJ2-5|TRBV6-1
ASSRLAGGRETQY
>TRBJ2-1|TRBV28
ASSQPGLAVAEQF
>TRBJ1-1|TRBV9
ASSGPGTGNTEAF